The clone carrying this T cell receptor (beta chain) occurred a few times. Antigen: not known. Losses at the gene ends were 5 bases for V and 7 bases for J; bases not matched to a gene: 8. This CDR3 region has 14 residues. The germline CDR1 and CDR2 sequences are SGHTA and FQGTGA. This entry belongs to a study of cytomegalovirus exposure and HLA in healthy donors. For the study at large: The use of the same platform for the roughly 110 validation repertoires and the approximately 670 first-cohort repertoires was reported by a later analysis. Points from the study as a whole: The authors listed 150 to 200 TCR beta chains as cytomegalovirus-associated. The majority of TCR sequences were rare, yet some public TCRs appeared in many donors. The TCR clusters that emerged in the first cohort tended, a later analysis found, to co-occur in the roughly 110 validation repertoires.

Sequencing used immunoSEQ multiplex PCR; TCRdb keeps in-frame clones, though not all of them. The sample has around 300,000 clones; about 86% are singletons. V gene TRBV7-3 combines with J gene TRBJ2-4, with TRBD1 matching over 7 bases. Input material: PBMCs. This TCR was sampled from a woman in her late teens or twenties in good health and CMV-seronegative. The chain's CDR3 is CASSPDKGANIQYF. In DNA form, the CDR3 reads TGTGCCAGCAGCCCGGATAAGGGGGCCAACATTCAGTACTTC.